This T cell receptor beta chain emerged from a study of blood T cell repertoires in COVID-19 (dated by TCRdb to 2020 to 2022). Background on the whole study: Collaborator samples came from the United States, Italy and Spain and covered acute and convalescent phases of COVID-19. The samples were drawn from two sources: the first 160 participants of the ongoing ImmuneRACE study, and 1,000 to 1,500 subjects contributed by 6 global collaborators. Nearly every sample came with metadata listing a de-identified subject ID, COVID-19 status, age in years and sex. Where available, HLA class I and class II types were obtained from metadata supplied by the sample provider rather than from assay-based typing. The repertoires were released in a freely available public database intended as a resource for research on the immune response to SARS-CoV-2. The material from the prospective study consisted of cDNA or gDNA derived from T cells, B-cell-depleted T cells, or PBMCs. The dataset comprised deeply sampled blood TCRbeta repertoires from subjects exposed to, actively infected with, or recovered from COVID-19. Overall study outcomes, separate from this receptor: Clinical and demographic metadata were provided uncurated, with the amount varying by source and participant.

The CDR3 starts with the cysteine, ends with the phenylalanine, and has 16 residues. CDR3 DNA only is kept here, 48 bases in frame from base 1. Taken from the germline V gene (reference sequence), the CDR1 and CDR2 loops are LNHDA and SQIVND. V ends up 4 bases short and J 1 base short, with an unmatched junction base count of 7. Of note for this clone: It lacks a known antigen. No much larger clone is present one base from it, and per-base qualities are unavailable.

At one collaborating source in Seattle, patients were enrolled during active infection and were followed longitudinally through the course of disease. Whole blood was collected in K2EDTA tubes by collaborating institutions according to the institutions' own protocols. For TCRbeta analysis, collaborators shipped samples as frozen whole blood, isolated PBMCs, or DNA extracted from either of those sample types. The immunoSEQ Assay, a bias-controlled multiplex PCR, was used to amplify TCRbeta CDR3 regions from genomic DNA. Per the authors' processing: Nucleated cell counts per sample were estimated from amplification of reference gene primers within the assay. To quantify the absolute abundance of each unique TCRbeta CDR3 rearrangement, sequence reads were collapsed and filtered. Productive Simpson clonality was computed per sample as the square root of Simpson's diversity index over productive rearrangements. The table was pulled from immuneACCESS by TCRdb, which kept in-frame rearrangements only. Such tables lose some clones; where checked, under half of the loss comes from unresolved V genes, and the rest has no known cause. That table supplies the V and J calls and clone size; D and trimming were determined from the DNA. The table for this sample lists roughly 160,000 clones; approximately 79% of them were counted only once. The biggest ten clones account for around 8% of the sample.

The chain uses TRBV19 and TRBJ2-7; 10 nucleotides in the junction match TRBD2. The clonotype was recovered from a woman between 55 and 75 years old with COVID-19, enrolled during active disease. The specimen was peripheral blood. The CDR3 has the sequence CASSKSGRAYSYEQYF. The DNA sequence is TGTGCCAGTAGTAAAAGCGGGAGGGCCTATTCCTACGAGCAGTACTTC.